The 5 T cell receptor beta chains below come from one sample, sequenced in a study of beta chain features in type 1 diabetes. Findings and limits, study-wide: Type 1 diabetes patients had moderately but significantly shorter TCRB CDR3s in all four CD4+ subsets.

For these receptors, no antigen is known. Expressed TCRB transcripts were sequenced, since all the RNA that had been isolated was reverse transcribed. Produced via immunoSEQ multiplex PCR; TCRdb's table is partial and in-frame only. The repertoire holds roughly 230,000 clones, about a tenth seen once, with 0.017% in the top ten. The sample taken for sequencing was naive CD4+ T cells from blood. The source is a man younger than 40 with type 1 diabetes.

The V and J genes are TRBV11-3 and TRBJ2-1; 8 positions agree with TRBD2. The ends lost 5 bases at V and 2 bases at J; junction bases unmatched: 2. The CDR3 is 14 residues long. CDR1 SGHNT and CDR2 YENEEA come from the germline V gene. CDR3 sequence reads: CASSPGGAYNEQFF. The DNA of the CDR3 is TGTGCCAGCAGCCCCGGGGGGGCCTACAATGAGCAGTTCTTC.

This clone was counted between two and nine times. The genes are TRBV6-5 and TRBJ1-2; possibly TRBD1 for D (5 bases). Trimming cost V 6 bases and J 0 bases, with 11 bases left between them. The CDR3 length is 14 residues. Germline V gene lookup returns CDR1 MNHEY and CDR2 SVGAGI. CDR3 bases: TGTGCCAGCAGGCCAGCGACAGCTAACTATGGCTACACCTTC. Protein sequence: CASRPATANYGYTF.

This clone was observed a few times. The chain is built from TRBV4-3 and TRBJ1-5, with D tentatively TRBD1 (5 bases). V lost 0 bases and J lost 5, with 14 bases in between. The germline gives CDR1 LGHNA, CDR2 YSLEER. CDR3 length: 16 amino acids. CDR3 sequence (DNA): TGCGCCAGCAGCCAAGACTGGGGCCGGGCTCATCAGCCCCAGCATTTT. This translates into CASSQDWGRAHQPQHF.

V is TRBV11-1 and J is TRBJ2-5; TRBD2 aligns across 7 bases. Unmatched junction bases numbered 9, after V lost 6 bases and J lost 2 bases. Germline V gives CDR1 SGHAT, CDR2 FQDESV (reference sequence). The CDR3 is 15 residues long. CDR3 loop: CASRRKGLRQETQYF. The CDR3 DNA is TGTGCCAGCAGAAGAAAGGGACTAAGGCAAGAGACCCAGTACTTC.

This clone was detected only a few times. This chain uses TRBV5-1 with TRBJ1-5; 8 nucleotides match TRBD1. This CDR3 has 14 residues. The germline gives CDR1 SGHRS, CDR2 YFSETQ. With 2 bases clipped from V and 7 bases from J, the junction kept 5 bases outside the gene matches. This CDR3 is CASSFSGGGQPQHF. The CDR3 DNA reads TGCGCCAGCAGCTTTTCAGGGGGCGGACAGCCCCAGCATTTT.